This TCR beta chain was observed in a study of patients and donors after allogeneic stem cell transplantation. This clonotype was seen a handful of times. One entry per CDR3 protein, called by TCRdb with MiXCR from the RT-PCR reads. The sample gives roughly 230,000 distinct CDR3 sequences, 14% of which show up once; around 10% is in the top ten. Germline V gene lookup returns CDR1 SGHDT and CDR2 YYEEEE. Deletions cut 0 bases from V and 0 bases from J, with 4 bases between. This CDR3 has 14 amino acids. Sequenced material: blood, either unsorted or a sorted T cell fraction (not recorded which). This chain joins TRBV5-6 and TRBJ1-3; D unresolved. This clonotype originated in a human donor who was either an allogeneic HSCT recipient or a stem cell or donor lymphocyte infusion donor (not recorded which). It is not recorded whose cells these are; they may come from a transplant donor. The CDR3 DNA is TGTGCCAGCAGCTTGGAGCACTCTGGAAACACCATATATTTT. Amino acid sequence: CASSLEHSGNTIYF.